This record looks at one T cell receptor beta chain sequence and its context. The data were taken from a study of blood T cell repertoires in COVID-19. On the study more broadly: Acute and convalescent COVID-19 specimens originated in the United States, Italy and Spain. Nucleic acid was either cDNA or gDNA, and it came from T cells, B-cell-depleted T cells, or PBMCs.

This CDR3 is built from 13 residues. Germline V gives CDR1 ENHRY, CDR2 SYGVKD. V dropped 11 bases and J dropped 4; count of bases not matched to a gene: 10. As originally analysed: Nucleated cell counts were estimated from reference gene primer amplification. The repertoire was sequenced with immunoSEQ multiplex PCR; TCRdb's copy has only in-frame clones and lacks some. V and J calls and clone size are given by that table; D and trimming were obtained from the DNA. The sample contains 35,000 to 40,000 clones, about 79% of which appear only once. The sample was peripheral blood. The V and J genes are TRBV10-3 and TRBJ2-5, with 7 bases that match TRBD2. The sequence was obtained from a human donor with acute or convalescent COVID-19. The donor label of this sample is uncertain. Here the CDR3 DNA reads TGTGCCTCGTGGGAGGGGTGGGGAGAGACCCAGTACTTC. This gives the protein CASWEGWGETQYF.